This T cell receptor beta chain comes out of a study of blood T cell repertoires in COVID-19. About the study: In each case, the material was cDNA or gDNA derived from T cells, B-cell-depleted T cells, or PBMCs.

The count of this clone is one. Using immunoSEQ multiplex PCR, the repertoire was profiled, and TCRdb retains in-frame clones only, with some absent. The sample holds about 240,000 clones, approximately 82% seen once. Germline CDR1 is SGHTA and CDR2 is FQGTGA. V gave up 4 bases and J gave up 7 bases, with 11 bases separating them. There are 13 residues in the CDR3. The clonotype was recovered from a young man who had recovered from COVID-19. The sequencing input was peripheral blood. This rearrangement joins TRBV7-3 to TRBJ2-1; D remains unclear. The CDR3 reads CASSSQSRNEQFF. In DNA form, the CDR3 reads TGTGCCAGCAGCTCCCAATCGAGGAATGAGCAGTTCTTC.